This T cell receptor beta chain was obtained from a study of Graves' ophthalmopathy and Graves' hyperthyroidism. CDR3 regions of TCR beta were amplified from RNA transcripts. Second-round multiplex PCR followed a first-round RT-PCR using HTBI primers. Via MiXCR, TCRdb re-called the multiplex PCR reads, giving one row per CDR3 protein. The sample records over a million distinct CDR3 sequences, about 38% being singletons. V gave up 0 bases and J gave up 6 bases, with 6 bases separating them. The CDR3 length is 11 residues. CDR1 SQVTM and CDR2 ANQGSEA come from the germline V gene. This clonotype has at least ten counts.

The sequence was obtained from an adult man with Graves' hyperthyroidism. Sequenced input: peripheral blood or thyroid tissue (not recorded which). This chain joins TRBV29-1 and TRBJ2-7; D may correspond to TRBD1 or TRBD2 (5 bases each). The CDR3 loop is CSVEEGTEQYF. The CDR3 coding sequence is TGCAGCGTTGAAGAAGGGACCGAGCAGTACTTC.